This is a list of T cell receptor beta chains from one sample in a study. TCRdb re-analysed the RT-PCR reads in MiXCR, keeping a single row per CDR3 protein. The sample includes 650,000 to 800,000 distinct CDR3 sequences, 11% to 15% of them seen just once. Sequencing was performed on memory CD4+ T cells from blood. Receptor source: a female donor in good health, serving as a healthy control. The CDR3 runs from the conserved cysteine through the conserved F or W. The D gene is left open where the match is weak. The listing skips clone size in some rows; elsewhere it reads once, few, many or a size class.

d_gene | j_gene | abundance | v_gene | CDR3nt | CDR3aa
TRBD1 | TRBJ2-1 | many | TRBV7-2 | TGTGCCAGCAGCTCAGACAGGGGCCATGAGCAGTTCTTC | CASSSDRGHEQFF
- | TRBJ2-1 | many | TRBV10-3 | TGTGCCATCAGTGATGGAGGAGGCGGCCGCAATGAGCAGTTCTTC | CAISDGGGGRNEQFF
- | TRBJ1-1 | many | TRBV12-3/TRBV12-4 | TGTGCCAGCAGTCAAATTGGAAACACTGAAGCTTTCTTT | CASSQIGNTEAFF
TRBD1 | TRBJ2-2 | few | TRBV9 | TGTGCCAGCGGGCGGACAGGGTGGGTCACCGGGGAGCTGTTTTTT | CASGRTGWVTGELFF
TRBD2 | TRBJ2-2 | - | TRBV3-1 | TGTGCCAGCAGCCAAGACGGGCTAGCGGAGAACACCGGGGAGCTGTTTTTT | CASSQDGLAENTGELFF
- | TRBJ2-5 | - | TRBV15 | TGTGCCACCAGCGTCGGGGTAGAGCAGACCCAGTACTTC | CATSVGVEQTQYF
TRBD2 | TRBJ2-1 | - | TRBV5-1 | TGCGCCAGCAGCCCGCTCCCTAGCGGGGCTTACAATGAGCAGTTCTTC | CASSPLPSGAYNEQFF
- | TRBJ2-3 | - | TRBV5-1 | TGCGCCAGCAGCAACGATGGATCAGATACGCAGTATTTT | CASSNDGSDTQYF
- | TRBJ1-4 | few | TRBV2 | TGTGCCAGCAGTGGCTCTTATGAAAAACTGTTTTTT | CASSGSYEKLFF
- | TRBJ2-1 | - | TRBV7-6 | TGTGCCAGCAGCTTACGTGAAGGCGGCGTGTACAATGAGCAGTTCTTC | CASSLREGGVYNEQFF
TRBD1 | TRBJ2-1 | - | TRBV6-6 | TGTGCCAGCACCGTATTATCGACAGGGCACAATGAGCAGTTCTTC | CASTVLSTGHNEQFF
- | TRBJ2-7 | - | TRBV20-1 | TGCAGTGCTAGTATGGGGGGCTTAAGTTACGAGCAGTACTTC | CSASMGGLSYEQYF
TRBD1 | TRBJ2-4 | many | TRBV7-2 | TGTGCCAGCAGCTCCGGGACAGAGAAAAACATTCAGTACTTC | CASSSGTEKNIQYF
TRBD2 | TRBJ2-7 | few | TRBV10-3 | TGTGCCATCAGTACTAGCGGGGGGGAGGGCGAGCAGTACTTC | CAISTSGGEGEQYF
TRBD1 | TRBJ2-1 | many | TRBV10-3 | TGTGCCATCAGACAGGGGTTGTCCTACAATGAGCAGTTCTTC | CAIRQGLSYNEQFF
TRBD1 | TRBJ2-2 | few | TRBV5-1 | TGCGCCAGCAGCTTGGAAGGGGGCGTAAACACCGGGGAGCTGTTTTTT | CASSLEGGVNTGELFF
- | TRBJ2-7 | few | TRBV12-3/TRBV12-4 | TGTGCCAGCAGTTTAGGCGTCCTCTACTACGAGCAGTACTTC | CASSLGVLYYEQYF
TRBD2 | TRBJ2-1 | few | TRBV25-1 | TGTGCCAGCAAGCGGGGCTACAATGAGCAGTTCTTC | CASKRGYNEQFF
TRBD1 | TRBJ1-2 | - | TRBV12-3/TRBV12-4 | TGTGCCAGCAGTCCGGACAGGGCCTCTATCTATGGCTACACCTTC | CASSPDRASIYGYTF
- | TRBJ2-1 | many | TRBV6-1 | TGTGCCAGCAGCCTTTCAACCGTATCCTCCTACAATGAGCAGTTCTTC | CASSLSTVSSYNEQFF
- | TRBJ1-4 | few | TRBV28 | TGTGCCAGCAGTTTTAGCGGTCGCGCAGGTCGGGAAAAACTGTTTTTT | CASSFSGRAGREKLFF
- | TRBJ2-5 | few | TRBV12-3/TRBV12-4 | TGTGCCAGCGGGCTCGGGGACCTCCAAGAGACCCAGTACTTC | CASGLGDLQETQYF
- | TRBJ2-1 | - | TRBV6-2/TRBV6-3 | TGTGCCAGCAGTTACGCCGGGAGACACGCATACAATGAGCAGTTCTTC | CASSYAGRHAYNEQFF
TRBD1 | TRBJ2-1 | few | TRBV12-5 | TGTGCTAGTGCCACGGACAGGGCTGGCACCAATGAGCAGTTCTTC | CASATDRAGTNEQFF
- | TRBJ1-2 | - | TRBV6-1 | TGTGCCAGCAGTGAATCGGGCGGCCGGGCCTATGGCTACACCTTC | CASSESGGRAYGYTF